Sequencing of this TCR beta chain was carried out in a study of blood T cell repertoires in COVID-19 (dated by TCRdb to 2019 to 2021). Looking at the study overall: Collaborator samples came from the United States, Italy and Spain and covered acute and convalescent phases of COVID-19. Where available, HLA class I and class II types were taken from metadata supplied by the sample provider and were not determined by assay-based typing. The sample metadata nearly always contained a de-identified subject ID, COVID-19 status, age in years and sex. The samples were drawn from two sources: the first 160 participants of the ongoing ImmuneRACE study, and 1,000 to 1,500 subjects contributed by 6 global collaborators. The material from the prospective study consisted of cDNA or gDNA derived from T cells, B-cell-depleted T cells, or PBMCs. The dataset comprised deeply sampled blood TCRbeta repertoires from subjects exposed to, actively infected with, or recovered from COVID-19. The repertoires were released in a freely available public database intended as a resource for research on the immune response to SARS-CoV-2.

In Seattle, one collaborating source enrolled patients while the infection was active and tracked those patients longitudinally over the course of disease. Collaborating institutions collected whole blood in K2EDTA tubes following their own protocols. For TCRbeta analysis, collaborator samples were shipped as frozen whole blood, as isolated PBMCs, or as DNA extracted from either sample type. At the junction V is shortened by 8 bases and J by 4 bases; bases outside the gene matches: 2. CDR1 LNHNV and CDR2 YYDKDF were looked up in the germline V gene (reference sequence). The CDR3 spans 12 residues, from the cysteine through the phenylalanine. The entry retains the CDR3 DNA only, 36 bases that are in frame from base 1. As to this clone: Its specific antigen is unknown. One base away there is no much larger clone; base qualities are not given.

Findings and caveats that apply to the study as a whole: Clinical and demographic metadata were provided uncurated, with the amount varying by source and participant.

The immunoSEQ Assay, a bias-controlled multiplex PCR, was used to amplify TCRbeta CDR3 regions from genomic DNA. The source study handled its data this way. Within the assay, amplification of reference gene primers was used to estimate how many nucleated cells each sample contained. To quantify the absolute abundance of each unique TCRbeta CDR3 rearrangement, sequence reads were collapsed and filtered. For each sample, productive Simpson clonality was calculated as the square root of Simpson's diversity index across productive rearrangements. Not all clones reach the TCRdb copy of this immuneACCESS table, which keeps in-frame sequences only. Checked studies attribute under half of the gap to unresolved V genes and leave the rest unexplained. D and trimming come from the DNA, and the V and J calls and clone size come from that table. The sample profile shows fewer than 350,000 clones; roughly 87% of them were found once. The top ten clones comprise 9.9% of the sample.

This sequence uses TRBV15 and TRBJ2-5; 9 middle bases align to TRBD1. The receptor comes from a man aged 25-45 years with COVID-19, enrolled during active disease. The sequenced sample consisted of peripheral blood. The CDR3 protein: CATGGQGETQYF. The sequenced DNA: TGTGCCACCGGGGGACAGGGAGAGACCCAGTACTTC.